These 9 T cell receptor beta chains originate from one sample sequenced in a study of T cell responses to AZD1222 COVID-19 vaccine. Assay: immunoSEQ multiplex PCR; the TCRdb copy retains only in-frame clones and omits some. The data contain 100,000 or so clones, approximately 90% of them singletons. Specimen: peripheral blood, collected on day 0 of AZD1222 vaccination. The receptors shown here come from an adult in good health.

The rearrangement links TRBV24-1 to TRBJ2-7; 10 nucleotides align to TRBD2. In germline, CDR1 is KGHDR, CDR2 SFDVKD. V dropped 3 bases and J dropped 4; count of bases not matched to a gene: 5. This CDR3 has 15 amino acids. The DNA for the CDR3 is TGTGCCACCAGTGATCCTAGCGGGGGCCATTACGAGCAGTACTTC. Its translation: CATSDPSGGHYEQYF.

V and J are TRBV7-7 and TRBJ2-5; 10 nucleotides align to TRBD2. V was pared by 3 bases and J by 2 bases, with 9 bases of the junction left unmatched. CDR1 SSHAT and CDR2 FNYEAQ come from the germline V gene (reference sequence). There are 17 residues in the CDR3. The CDR3 DNA follows: TGTGCCAGCAGCTTCCTCGCGCTAGCGGGGGCTCAAGAGACCCAGTACTTC. The encoded protein is CASSFLALAGAQETQYF.

The rearrangement links TRBV30 to TRBJ1-2; unclear D gene. Germline V CDR1 and CDR2: GTSNPN, SVGIG (reference sequence). Trimming shortened V by 4 bases and J by 4 bases, and 19 bases separated the two germline ends. The CDR3 contains 15 residues. This chain's CDR3 is CAWTKEPQSPYGYTF. The CDR3, as DNA: TGTGCCTGGACCAAAGAACCACAGTCGCCCTATGGCTACACCTTC. The whole variable domain, remainder taken from reference TRBV30 and TRBJ1-2, is SQTIHQWPATLVQPVGSPLSLECTVEGTSNPNLYWYRQAAGRGLQLLFYSVGIGQISSEVPQNLSASRPQDRQFILSSKKLLLSDSGFYLCAWTKEPQSPYGYTFGSGTRLTVV.

To note about this clone: This same CDR3 is encoded by further DNA sequences in the sample. The rearrangement links TRBV2 to TRBJ1-5, with D possibly being TRBD1 (6 bases). Germline CDR1 reads SNHLY; CDR2 reads FYNNEI. The germline V and J ends were trimmed by 2 bases and 5 bases, with 10 bases remaining between them. The CDR3 is 14 residues long. CDR3 DNA sequence: TGTGCCAGCAGTGAACAGGGGCGAGATCAGCCCCAGCATTTT. Amino acids: CASSEQGRDQPQHF. Looking up the rest from reference TRBV2 and TRBJ1-5 gives the full variable domain: EPEVTQTPSHQVTQMGQEVILRCVPISNHLYFYWYRQILGQKVEFLVSFYNNEISEKSEIFDDQFSVERPDGSNFTLKIRSTKLEDSAMYFCASSEQGRDQPQHFGDGTRLSIL.

The V call is TRBV28, the J call TRBJ1-2; D is possibly TRBD1 (5 bases). V was pared by 1 base and J by 0 bases, with 15 bases between. The CDR3 is 17 amino acids. CDR1 and CDR2 from the germline V gene are MDHEN and SYDVKM. For the CDR3, the DNA is TGTGCCAGCAGTTTATTAGGTTTGGGGGGTACTAACTATGGCTACACCTTC. Encoded protein: CASSLLGLGGTNYGYTF.

Only one count was recorded for this clone. V gene TRBV7-3 combines with J gene TRBJ1-2; D may be TRBD1 (5 bases). CDR3 length: 17 amino acids. V lost 5 bases, J lost 2 bases, and 21 bases lay in between. Germline V gene sequence: CDR1 SGHTA, CDR2 FQGTGA. The CDR3 bases are TGTGCCAGCAGCCCCAGGGCGGCCCGTCCAGGAAACTATGGCTACACCTTC. Protein sequence: CASSPRAARPGNYGYTF.

The chain has TRBV6-2 or TRBV6-3 and TRBJ1-2, with a tentative D call TRBD1 (5 bases). Looked up from germline, CDR1 is MNHEY and CDR2 is SVGEGT. V lost 4 bases, J lost 4 bases, and 16 bases lay in between. The CDR3 length is 15 residues. CDR3 bases: TGTGCCAGCAGTTCTACCCTTAGGGGCCTCTATGGCTACACCTTC. Protein product: CASSSTLRGLYGYTF.

V gene TRBV28 combines with J gene TRBJ1-2; no definite D call. This CDR3 contains 15 residues. Trimming left V 3 bases short and J 5 bases short, with 16 bases between. Germline V lookup: CDR1 MDHEN, CDR2 SYDVKM. Here the CDR3 reads CASSFLGGRRYGYTF. The CDR3 nucleotides read TGTGCCAGCAGTTTTCTCGGCGGGAGGCGGTATGGCTACACCTTC.

This clone was seen only a few times. V and J are TRBV7-9 and TRBJ1-1; 7 bases map to TRBD1. Trimming took 1 base from V and 1 from J; bases not matched to a gene: 0. Germline V gene sequence: CDR1 SEHNR, CDR2 FQNEAQ (reference sequence). This CDR3 region has 14 residues. The CDR3 here is CASSLGTGNTEAFF. Written as DNA, the CDR3 is TGTGCCAGCAGCTTAGGGACAGGGAACACTGAAGCTTTCTTT.